This T cell receptor beta chain comes out of a study of blood T cells in healthy people across ages. The V end lost 6 bases, the J end lost 3 bases, and 17 bases lay between the germline ends. This CDR3 has 16 amino acids. The use of a sample-barcoded 5' primer and a J-beta primer mix characterized a second PCR of 7 to 11 cycles. Researchers report that a template-switch adaptor with 12 random nucleotides tagged each cDNA molecule. TCRdb re-derived calls from the 5' RACE reads in MiXCR, one entry per CDR3 protein. The repertoire consists of 1.5 million to 2 million distinct CDR3 sequences, with approximately 32% occurring once and the leading ten covering approximately 10%. Each donor supplied roughly 10 milliliters of peripheral blood.

The chain couples TRBV12-3 or TRBV12-4 to TRBJ2-2, with a possible D match to TRBD1 (6 bases). The sequenced material came from blood. The sequence came from a woman younger than 45 in good health. This CDR3 reads CASSPGTPLYTGELFF. The CDR3 coding sequence is TGTGCCAGCAGCCCCGGGACACCACTTTACACCGGGGAGCTGTTTTTT.